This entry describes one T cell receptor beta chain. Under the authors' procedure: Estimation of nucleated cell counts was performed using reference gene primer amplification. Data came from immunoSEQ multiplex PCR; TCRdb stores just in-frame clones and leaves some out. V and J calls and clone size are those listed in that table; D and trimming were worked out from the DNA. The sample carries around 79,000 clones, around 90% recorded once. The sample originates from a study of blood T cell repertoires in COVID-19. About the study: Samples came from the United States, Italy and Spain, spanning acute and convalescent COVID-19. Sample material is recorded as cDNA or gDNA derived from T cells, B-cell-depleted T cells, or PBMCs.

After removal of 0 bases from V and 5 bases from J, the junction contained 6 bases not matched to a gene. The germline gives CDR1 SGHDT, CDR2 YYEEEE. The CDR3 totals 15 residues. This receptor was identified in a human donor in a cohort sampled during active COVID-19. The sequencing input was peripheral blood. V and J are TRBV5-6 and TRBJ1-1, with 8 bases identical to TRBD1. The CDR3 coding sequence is TGTGCCAGCAGCTTGGTAGGGACAGGAAAAACTGAAGCTTTCTTT. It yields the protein CASSLVGTGKTEAFF.